These 5 T cell receptor beta chains were all obtained from the same sample, sequenced in a study of blood T cell repertoires in COVID-19. Repertoires were generated with immunoSEQ multiplex PCR, while TCRdb's copy carries only in-frame clones and drops some. The sample lists a few hundred thousand clones; roughly 88% were seen once. The specimen was PBMCs or T cells enriched from blood (not recorded which). These receptors were taken from a young man who had recovered from COVID-19.

In its sample, this clone was seen a few times. The V call is TRBV7-8, the J call TRBJ1-2; perhaps TRBD1 as D (6 bases). The CDR3 length is 13 residues. The germline V gene has CDR1 SGHVS and CDR2 FQNEAQ. The V end lost 2 bases, the J end lost 7 bases, and 11 bases lay between the germline ends. The CDR3 DNA reads TGTGCCAGCAGCTTATCAGGGGCGGGTGGCTACACCTTC. It yields the protein CASSLSGAGGYTF.

J is TRBJ1-2 and V is TRBV10-1; tentatively, D is TRBD1 (5 bases). CDR1 WNHNN and CDR2 SYGVQD come from the germline V gene (reference sequence). This CDR3 has 13 amino acids. The ends were cut back, 5 bases at V and 3 bases at J, with 10 bases in the middle. CDR3 in amino acids: CASSQGLDYGYTF. CDR3 DNA: TGCGCCAGCAGTCAGGGTCTGGACTATGGCTACACCTTC.

The rearrangement joins TRBV12-3 or TRBV12-4 to TRBJ1-6; D is unresolved. This CDR3 has 12 residues. V was cut by 5 bases and J by 5 bases, with 4 bases left in between. The CDR3 region has the DNA TGTGCCAGCAGTCCTAATAATTCACCCCTCCACTTT. It specifies CASSPNNSPLHF.

The chain recombines TRBV7-8 with TRBJ2-1; 9 bases agree with TRBD2. Germline assignment: CDR1 SGHVS and CDR2 FQNEAQ. This CDR3 comprises 17 residues. Trimming at V came to 2 bases and at J to 5 bases, leaving 10 bases not matched to a gene. The CDR3 protein is CASSLRVAGVLHNEQFF. The CDR3 DNA reads TGTGCCAGCAGCTTAAGGGTAGCGGGGGTTCTTCACAATGAGCAGTTCTTC.

The gene calls are TRBV5-1 and TRBJ1-1; 8 bases are shared with TRBD1. Germline values: CDR1 SGHRS, CDR2 YFSETQ. With 4 bases clipped from V and 4 bases from J, the junction kept 6 bases outside the gene matches. This CDR3 comprises 14 residues. CDR3 residues: CASSLFGQGTEAFF. DNA for the CDR3: TGCGCCAGCAGCCTCTTTGGACAGGGCACTGAAGCTTTCTTT.